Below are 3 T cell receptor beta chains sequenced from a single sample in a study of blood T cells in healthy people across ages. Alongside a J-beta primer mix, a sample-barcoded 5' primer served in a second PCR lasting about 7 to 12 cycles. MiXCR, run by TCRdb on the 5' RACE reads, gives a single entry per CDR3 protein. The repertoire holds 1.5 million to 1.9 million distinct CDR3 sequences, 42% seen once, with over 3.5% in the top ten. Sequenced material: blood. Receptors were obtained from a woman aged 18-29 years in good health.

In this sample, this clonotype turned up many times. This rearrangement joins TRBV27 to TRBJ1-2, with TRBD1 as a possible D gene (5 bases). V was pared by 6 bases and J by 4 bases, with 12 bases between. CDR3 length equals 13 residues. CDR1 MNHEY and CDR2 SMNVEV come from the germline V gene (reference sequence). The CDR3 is CASSLSGGYGYTF. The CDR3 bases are TGTGCCAGCAGCTTAAGCGGGGGCTATGGCTACACCTTC.

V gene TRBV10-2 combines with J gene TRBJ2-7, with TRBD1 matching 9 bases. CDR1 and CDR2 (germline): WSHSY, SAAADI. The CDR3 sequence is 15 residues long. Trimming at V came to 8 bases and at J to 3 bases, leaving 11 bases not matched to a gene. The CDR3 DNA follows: TGCGCCAGCCGAATCGGGACAGGGACGGGCTACGAGCAGTACTTC. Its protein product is CASRIGTGTGYEQYF.

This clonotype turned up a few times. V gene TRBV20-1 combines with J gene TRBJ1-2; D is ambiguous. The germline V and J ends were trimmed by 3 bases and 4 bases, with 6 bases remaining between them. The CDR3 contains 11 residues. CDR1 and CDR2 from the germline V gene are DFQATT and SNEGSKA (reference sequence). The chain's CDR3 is CSASVRYGYTF. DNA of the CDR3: TGCAGTGCTAGCGTGCGCTATGGCTACACCTTC.